What follows is one TCR beta chain and its context. These data come from a study of radiotherapy plus CTLA-4 blockade in lung cancer. Generated by immunoSEQ multiplex PCR, the TCRdb table keeps only in-frame clones and is missing some. Counted here are tens of thousands of clones, about 74% occurring once; the ten biggest clones make up about 2.7%. Sequenced here: peripheral blood, sampled from a patient treated with radiotherapy plus ipilimumab. The TCR originated in a human donor with non-small cell lung cancer whose response to radiotherapy plus ipilimumab could not be evaluated.

This CDR3 reads CASSPGGAYSNQPQHF. The CDR3 DNA follows: TGTGCCAGCAGCCCCGGGGGGGCTTATAGCAATCAGCCCCAGCATTTT. The chain has TRBV7-2 and TRBJ1-5; weak D call: TRBD1 (6 bases). The CDR3 spans 16 residues. Germline V CDR1 and CDR2: SGHTA, FQGNSA. The V and J ends lost 5 bases and 0 bases respectively, with 14 bases between them.